This TCR beta chain was found in a study of T cell responses to AZD1222 COVID-19 vaccine. Study-level results: Spike was spanned by vaccine-associated CD4 TCRs, with dominance at 160-218 and 743-854. Nearly half of spike-specific TCRs reportedly target unmutated variant regions. Clonal diversity was possibly underestimated, and white British individuals and females predominated among donors. Baseline serology detected seropositivity in only 5 or 6 AZD1222 recipients.

Method: immunoSEQ multiplex PCR; TCRdb's copy keeps in-frame clones and lacks some. The table has roughly 140,000 clones, 80% to 95% seen once. The CDR3 contains 17 residues. Per germline, CDR1 SGHDN and CDR2 FVKESK. V lost 0 bases to trimming and J lost 1 base, with 14 bases between them. This clone was recorded once. Its antigen is not known. Sample: peripheral blood, taken on day 0 of MenACWY control vaccination. This TCR came from an adult in good health. The rearrangement joins TRBV14 to TRBJ2-3, with D hard to call. CDR3 amino acids: CASSQDVLVQGTDTQYF. In nucleotides, the CDR3 is TGTGCCAGCAGCCAAGATGTTTTAGTCCAGGGCACAGATACGCAGTATTTT.